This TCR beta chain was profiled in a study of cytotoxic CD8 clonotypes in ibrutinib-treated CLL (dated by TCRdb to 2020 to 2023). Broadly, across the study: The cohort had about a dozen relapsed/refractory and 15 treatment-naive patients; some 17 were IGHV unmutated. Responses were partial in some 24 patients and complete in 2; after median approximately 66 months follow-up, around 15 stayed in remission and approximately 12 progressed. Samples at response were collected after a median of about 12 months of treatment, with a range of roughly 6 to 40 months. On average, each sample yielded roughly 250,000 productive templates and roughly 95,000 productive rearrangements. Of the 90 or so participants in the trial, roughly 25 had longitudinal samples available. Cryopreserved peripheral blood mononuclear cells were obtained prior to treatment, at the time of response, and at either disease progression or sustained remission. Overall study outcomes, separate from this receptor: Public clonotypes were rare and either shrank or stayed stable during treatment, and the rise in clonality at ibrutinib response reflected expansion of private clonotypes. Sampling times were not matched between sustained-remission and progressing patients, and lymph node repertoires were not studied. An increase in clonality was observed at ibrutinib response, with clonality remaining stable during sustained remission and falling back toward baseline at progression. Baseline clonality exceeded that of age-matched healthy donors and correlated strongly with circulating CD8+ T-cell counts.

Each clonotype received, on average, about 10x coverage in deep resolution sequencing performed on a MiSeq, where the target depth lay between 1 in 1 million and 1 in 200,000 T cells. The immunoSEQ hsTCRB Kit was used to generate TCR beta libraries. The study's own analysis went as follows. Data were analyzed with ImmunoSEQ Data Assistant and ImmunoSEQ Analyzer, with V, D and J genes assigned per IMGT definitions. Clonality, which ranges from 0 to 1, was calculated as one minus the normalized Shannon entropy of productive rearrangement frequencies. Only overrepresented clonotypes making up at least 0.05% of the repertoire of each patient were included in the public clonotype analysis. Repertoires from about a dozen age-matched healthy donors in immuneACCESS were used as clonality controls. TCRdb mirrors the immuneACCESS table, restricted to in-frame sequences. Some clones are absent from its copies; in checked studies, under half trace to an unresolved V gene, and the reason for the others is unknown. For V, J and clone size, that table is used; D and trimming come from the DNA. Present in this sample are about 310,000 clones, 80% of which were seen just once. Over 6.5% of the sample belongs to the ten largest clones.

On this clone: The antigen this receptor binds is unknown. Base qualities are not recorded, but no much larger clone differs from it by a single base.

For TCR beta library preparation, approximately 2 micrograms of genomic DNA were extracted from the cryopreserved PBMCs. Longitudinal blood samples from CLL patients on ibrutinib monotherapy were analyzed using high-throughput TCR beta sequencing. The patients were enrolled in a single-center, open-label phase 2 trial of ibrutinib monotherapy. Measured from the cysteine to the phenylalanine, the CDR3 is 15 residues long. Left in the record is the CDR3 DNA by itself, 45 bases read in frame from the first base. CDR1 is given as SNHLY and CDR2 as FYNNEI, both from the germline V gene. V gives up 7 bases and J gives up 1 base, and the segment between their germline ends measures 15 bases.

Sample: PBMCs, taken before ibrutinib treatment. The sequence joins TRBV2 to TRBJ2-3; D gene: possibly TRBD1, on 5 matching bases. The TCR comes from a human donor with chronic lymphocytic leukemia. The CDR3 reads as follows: CASTRVDYGTDTQYF. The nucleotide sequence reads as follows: TGTGCCAGCACCAGGGTTGATTATGGCACAGATACGCAGTATTTT.